This is a list of T cell receptor beta chains from one sample in a study of molecular identifiers for immune sequencing clone quantification. TCRdb re-analysed the PCR reads in MiXCR, keeping a single row per CDR3 protein. The sample includes some 680,000 distinct CDR3 sequences, approximately 24% of them seen just once. The sequencing sample was made of naive CD8+ T cells from blood, with Jurkat cell RNA spiked in. All receptors come from a human donor in good health. Some libraries in this study had Jurkat cell RNA spiked in. Both conserved end residues are part of each CDR3. D genes are given only for firm matches. Clone sizes are given selectively: once, few, many, or a class where the clone is expanded.

>TRBJ2-7|NA|TRBV4-1|few
CASSQEGVAPHYEQYF
TGCGCCAGCAGCCAAGAAGGTGTTGCGCCTCACTACGAGCAGTACTTC
>TRBJ2-5|TRBD2|TRBV2|many
CASSARRGGLQETQYF
TGTGCCAGCAGTGCCCGGCGGGGGGGCCTCCAAGAGACCCAGTACTTC
>TRBJ2-7|TRBD1|TRBV12-3/TRBV12-4|many
CASSPTGVLEQYF
TGTGCCAGCAGCCCTACAGGGGTCCTCGAGCAGTACTTC
>TRBJ1-1|NA|TRBV7-9|NA
CASSSTGSPFMWAFF
TGTGCCAGCAGCTCGACCGGGTCCCCTTTTATGTGGGCTTTCTTT
>TRBJ2-5|NA|TRBV11-2|few
CASSNRGRETQYF
TGTGCCAGCAGCAACCGAGGGCGAGAGACCCAGTACTTC
>TRBJ1-4|NA|TRBV7-3|few
CASSPQSNGGDATNEKLFF
TGTGCCAGCAGCCCCCAGTCCAACGGTGGGGATGCAACTAATGAAAAACTGTTTTTT
>TRBJ2-2|NA|TRBV2|NA
CASKQGGVNTGELFF
TGTGCCAGCAAACAGGGTGGAGTGAACACCGGGGAGCTGTTTTTT
>TRBJ2-1|TRBD2|TRBV4-3|NA
CASSGAGVDHEQFF
TGCGCCAGCAGTGGAGCGGGGGTCGACCATGAGCAGTTCTTC
>TRBJ2-1|TRBD2|TRBV6-6|many
CASRGLEGVYNEQFF
TGTGCCAGCAGGGGACTAGAAGGGGTGTACAATGAGCAGTTCTTC
>TRBJ1-1|NA|TRBV6-6|many
CASSYLGPRFTEAFF
TGTGCCAGCAGTTACCTGGGACCGCGTTTCACTGAAGCTTTCTTT
>TRBJ2-7|NA|TRBV7-2|few
CASSLVFIGSRYEQYF
TGTGCCAGCAGCTTAGTTTTTATCGGGAGTAGGTACGAGCAGTACTTC
>TRBJ2-3|NA|TRBV4-3|NA
CASSQDYMGMSTDTQYF
TGCGCCAGCAGCCAAGATTATATGGGTATGAGCACAGATACGCAGTATTTT